Listed here are 31 T cell receptor beta chains from one sample, sequenced in a study of regulatory T cells in long-lasting Graves disease. CDR3-region Arm-PCR and iRepertoire HTBI primers produced the TCR beta libraries. MiXCR, applied by TCRdb to the multiplex PCR reads, yields one record per CDR3 protein. The top ten clones hold around 25% of a sample with 500,000 or so distinct CDR3 sequences, more than 15% of them seen once. Described time point: newly diagnosed GD, antithyroid drugs for less than 3 months. PBMC-derived RNA was used for the TCR library. This sample was shared with a second study, whose subject was T cells in Graves' hyperthyroidism and ophthalmopathy.

The specimen was peripheral blood mononuclear cells (PBMCs), collected at new diagnosis, from a patient treated with antithyroid drugs. The source is a woman aged 35-65 years with Graves disease.

This clonotype has just a few counts. The chain recombines TRBV11-2 with TRBJ2-7, with D perhaps TRBD1 (6 bases). CDR3 length equals 16 residues. Trimming left V 9 bases short and J 5 bases short, with 26 bases between. Germline CDR1 SGHAT, CDR2 FQNNGV. CDR3 sequence: CASSIGVGAQVHEQYF. In nucleotides, the CDR3 is TGTGCCAGTAGTATCGGCGTGGGGGCCCAAGTCCACGAGCAGTACTTC. Together with reference TRBV11-2 and TRBJ2-7, the CDR3 gives the full variable domain: EAGVAQSPRYKIIEKRQSVAFWCNPISGHATLYWYQQILGQGPKLLIQFQNNGVVDDSQLPKDRFSAERLKGVDSTLKIQPAKLEDSAVYLCASSIGVGAQVHEQYFGPGTRLTVT.

The chain is built from TRBV11-2 and TRBJ1-6; the D gene is possibly TRBD1 (5 bases). The CDR3 has 15 residues. V was trimmed by 5 bases and J by 11 bases, leaving 19 bases between them. Looked up from germline, CDR1 is SGHAT and CDR2 is FQNNGV. The CDR3 is CASSPQPTEDTPLHF. CDR3 coding DNA: TGTGCCAGCAGCCCGCAGCCAACAGAGGACACACCCCTCCACTTT.

This clonotype was recorded many times. The genes are TRBV5-1 and TRBJ2-5; 9 nucleotides agree with TRBD1. CDR1 SGHRS and CDR2 YFSETQ come from the germline V gene. This CDR3 is 13 amino acids long. V gave up 6 bases and J gave up 3 bases; unmatched junction bases: 3. The CDR3 bases are TGCGCCAGCAAGGGGACAGGGAAAGAGACCCAGTACTTC. As protein: CASKGTGKETQYF.

Of note for this clonotype: A much larger clone lies a single base off, so this may be a read error. The chain uses TRBV20-1 and TRBJ1-1; D ambiguous. Germline-derived CDR1 and CDR2 are DFQATT and SNEGSKA (reference sequence). Trimming took off 6 bases at V and 1 base at J, with 9 bases between the two ends. There are 12 residues in the CDR3. As DNA, the CDR3 is TGCAGTGCAGTAGACGGGAACACTGAAGCTTTCTTT. Translated: CSAVDGNTEAFF.

This clonotype was observed many times. The J gene is TRBJ2-7, the V gene TRBV4-1; 10 nucleotides line up with TRBD2. V dropped 1 base and J dropped 5; count of bases not matched to a gene: 5. The CDR3 covers 15 residues. The germline V gene has CDR1 MGHRA and CDR2 YSYEKL. DNA for the CDR3: TGCGCCAGCAGCCAAGGGGGACTAGCGCTCGACGAGCAGTACTTC. Protein product: CASSQGGLALDEQYF.

The chain employs TRBV20-1 and TRBJ2-1; D is unresolved. The CDR3 sequence is 15 residues long. V lost 5 bases, J lost 0 bases, and 14 bases lay in between. Germline V gene lookup returns CDR1 DFQATT and CDR2 SNEGSKA (reference sequence). CDR3 residues: CSAPRTERSYNEQFF. Written as DNA, the CDR3 is TGCAGTGCTCCCCGGACGGAGCGCTCCTACAATGAGCAGTTCTTC.

This clonotype was seen a handful of times. The chain couples TRBV10-3 to TRBJ2-1; TRBD2 matches at 14 bases. Germline assignment: CDR1 ENHRY and CDR2 SYGVKD. The CDR3 length is 16 residues. With 7 bases clipped from V and 0 bases from J, the junction kept 2 bases outside the gene matches. The CDR3 sequence is CAIIGTSGSSYNEQFF. The CDR3, as DNA: TGTGCCATCATCGGGACTAGCGGGAGCTCCTACAATGAGCAGTTCTTC.

The V call is TRBV4-1, the J call TRBJ2-1; D remains unclear. CDR3 length equals 15 residues. Germline V gene sequence: CDR1 MGHRA, CDR2 YSYEKL. V lost 1 base to trimming and J lost 8 bases, with 15 bases between them. The CDR3 protein is CASSQGQTQMDEQFF. The CDR3 region has the DNA TGCGCCAGCAGCCAAGGGCAGACCCAAATGGATGAGCAGTTCTTC.

The J gene is TRBJ1-1, the V gene TRBV20-1, with 8 positions matching TRBD1. CDR3 length: 14 residues. The V and J ends lost 3 bases and 1 base, in that order; junction bases with no gene match: 4. The germline gives CDR1 DFQATT, CDR2 SNEGSKA (reference sequence). The CDR3: CSASRGTGNTEAFF. Written as DNA, the CDR3 is TGCAGTGCTAGCCGTGGGACAGGGAACACTGAAGCTTTCTTT.

This clonotype was seen a handful of times. This chain links TRBV20-1 with TRBJ1-2; TRBD1 is a possible D gene (5 bases). Trimming left V 4 bases short and J 7 bases short, with 10 bases between. Germline V lookup: CDR1 DFQATT, CDR2 SNEGSKA (reference sequence). This CDR3 spans 11 amino acids. DNA of the CDR3: TGCAGTGCTACAGGGTTGGGTGGCTACACCTTC. Protein product: CSATGLGGYTF.

This clonotype was found many times. The rearrangement links TRBV12-3 or TRBV12-4 to TRBJ1-6; D gene ambiguous. The V and J ends lost 6 bases and 6 bases respectively, with 6 bases between them. The CDR3 contains 12 residues. CDR3 DNA sequence: TGTGCCAGCAGCTGGGGTAATTCACCCCTCCACTTT. Amino acid sequence: CASSWGNSPLHF.

This clonotype has more than one count but fewer than ten. The rearrangement uses TRBV15 and TRBJ1-2, with D hard to call. Germline-derived CDR1 and CDR2 are LNHNV and YYDKDF (reference sequence). This CDR3 region has 15 residues. V was trimmed by 2 bases and J by 13 bases, leaving 23 bases between them. In DNA form, the CDR3 reads TGTGCCACCAGCAGACTGGTAGGGCGAAGACCGGTTCTCACCTTC. As protein: CATSRLVGRRPVLTF.

Of note for this clonotype: Here the CDR3 omits its conserved ending phenylalanine or tryptophan, so a read error is the likely source. The rearrangement joins TRBV10-3 to TRBJ2-7; D is tentatively TRBD1 or TRBD2 (5 bases each). Trimming pared 6 bases from V and 3 bases from J, leaving 18 bases between. The germline V gene encodes CDR1 ENHRY and CDR2 SYGVKD. The CDR3 runs 15 residues. CDR3 bases: TGTGCCATCAGAAGGGACGCTTTCGTCAACTACGAGCAGTACCTC. Translation gives CAIRRDAFVNYEQYL.

The chain uses TRBV7-9 and TRBJ2-7; TRBD1 might be the D (5 bases). Germline values: CDR1 SEHNR, CDR2 FQNEAQ (reference sequence). Trimming left V 4 bases short and J 2 bases short, with 9 bases between. This CDR3 contains 13 residues. In DNA, the CDR3 is TGTGCCAGCAGCTCGCCAGGGACCTACGAGCAGTACTTC. This gives the protein CASSSPGTYEQYF.

This clonotype was counted many times. CDR3 residues: CASSPRDSITDTQYF. DNA for the CDR3: TGTGCCAGCAGCCCCAGGGACAGCATCACAGATACGCAGTATTTT. The V and J genes are TRBV12-3 or TRBV12-4 and TRBJ2-3; TRBD1 matches at 7 bases. The CDR3 contains 15 residues. V gave up 6 bases and J gave up 2 bases; unmatched junction bases: 8.

This clonotype was seen at least ten times. This CDR3 is CASSPVLQPQHF. In DNA, the CDR3 is TGTGCCAGCAGCCCGGTACTACAGCCCCAGCATTTT. This rearrangement joins TRBV7-8 to TRBJ1-5; D is uncertain. The CDR3 length is 12 residues. V lost 5 bases to trimming and J lost 7 bases, with 9 bases between them. In germline, CDR1 is SGHVS, CDR2 FQNEAQ. Looking up the rest from reference TRBV7-8 and TRBJ1-5 gives the full variable domain: GAGVSQSPRYKVAKRGQDVALRCDPISGHVSLFWYQQALGQGPEFLTYFQNEAQLDKSGLPSDRFFAERPEGSVSTLKIQRTQQEDSAVYLCASSPVLQPQHFGDGTRLSIL.

CDR3 region: CASSTTTGVNTEAFF. Here the CDR3 DNA reads TGTGCCAGCTCAACAACGACAGGGGTGAACACTGAAGCTTTCTTT. The gene calls are TRBV18 and TRBJ1-1, with TRBD1 matching over 8 bases. The CDR3 length is 15 residues. The junction had 5 bases not matched to a gene; V was cut back by 5 bases and J by 0 bases. The germline V gene has CDR1 KGHSH and CDR2 LQKENI.

The V gene is TRBV29-1, the J gene TRBJ2-1, with TRBD1 identical over 8 bases. The V and J ends lost 6 bases and 8 bases, in that order; junction bases with no gene match: 6. There are 12 residues in the CDR3. CDR1 is SQVTM and CDR2 is ANQGSEA in the germline V gene. The CDR3 here is CSVGQGRDEQFF. DNA of the CDR3: TGCAGCGTCGGACAGGGAAGGGATGAGCAGTTCTTC.

This clonotype came up many times. The J gene is TRBJ2-3, the V gene TRBV3-1, with a weak D call TRBD2 (5 bases). Trimming took off 5 bases at V and 5 bases at J, with 17 bases between the two ends. This CDR3 is built from 15 residues. Per the germline V gene, CDR1 is LGHDT and CDR2 is YNNKEL (reference sequence). DNA of the CDR3: TGTGCCAGCAGCTTACAAGCGGACCCACGAGATACGCAGTATTTT. This gives the protein CASSLQADPRDTQYF.

This clonotype was detected many times. The V gene is TRBV7-8, the J gene TRBJ2-7, with D possibly matching TRBD1 (6 bases). Trimming took 3 bases from V and 5 from J, leaving 17 bases between them. CDR1 and CDR2 from the germline V gene are SGHVS and FQNEAQ. The CDR3 contains 15 residues. CDR3 DNA sequence: TGTGCCAGCAGCTTTGGAGTGGGGGCTAGGGACGAGCAGTACTTC. It specifies CASSFGVGARDEQYF.

There are a few counts of this clonotype. The chain joins TRBV20-1 to TRBJ2-1; D uncertain. The CDR3 totals 16 residues. Germline lookup yields CDR1 DFQATT and CDR2 SNEGSKA (reference sequence). Trimming stripped 5 bases from V and 10 bases from J, with 27 bases between. CDR3 bases: TGCAGTGCTTCGATACGGTCGACGCCGAACTTACGGGAGCAGTTCTTC. Translated: CSASIRSTPNLREQFF.

The gene calls are TRBV10-2 and TRBJ1-2, with D possibly TRBD1 on 5 matching bases. V was trimmed by 0 bases and J by 3 bases, leaving 11 bases between them. The CDR3 has 15 residues. Germline V gene lookup returns CDR1 WSHSY and CDR2 SAAADI. CDR3 sequence reads: CASSESGEGHYGYTF. In DNA form, the CDR3 reads TGCGCCAGCAGTGAGTCCGGGGAGGGGCACTATGGCTACACCTTC.

This clonotype was counted ten times or more. The chain links TRBV7-9 to TRBJ2-1, with 9 bases identical to TRBD2. CDR3 length: 15 residues. Germline values: CDR1 SEHNR, CDR2 FQNEAQ (reference sequence). Trimming removed 2 bases from V and 3 bases from J; junction bases left unmatched: 2. CDR3 in amino acids: CASSLISGGYNEQFF. CDR3 sequence (DNA): TGTGCCAGCAGCTTAATTAGCGGGGGCTACAATGAGCAGTTCTTC.

This clonotype occurred many times. V and J are TRBV11-2 and TRBJ2-3; D perhaps matches TRBD1 (6 bases). CDR3 length: 14 residues. Germline-derived CDR1 and CDR2 are SGHAT and FQNNGV. V shed 5 bases and J shed 1 base, with 10 bases lying between them. CDR3 in DNA: TGTGCCAGCAGCCTGGACAGTCGCACAGATACGCAGTATTTT. Its protein product is CASSLDSRTDTQYF.

This clonotype has more than one count but fewer than ten. V is TRBV5-4 and J is TRBJ1-2; D is unresolved. CDR1 is SGHNT, CDR2 YYREEE, per germline (reference sequence). Trimming left V 4 bases short and J 7 bases short, with 11 bases between. The CDR3 spans 12 residues. CDR3 amino acids: CASSRTDSGYTF. The CDR3 coding sequence is TGTGCCAGCAGCAGGACTGATTCTGGCTACACCTTC.

Only a few counts were recorded for this clonotype. The germline gene is not matched at one end of the junction; a read error may be the cause. The V and J genes are TRBV7-8 and TRBJ2-7, with D perhaps given as TRBD1 or TRBD2 (6 bases each). The length of the CDR3 is 14 residues. Germline V gene sequence: CDR1 SGHVS, CDR2 FQNEAQ. In DNA form, the CDR3 reads TGTGCCAGCAGCTTAGCGGAGGGACATGGGCCCGGCCACTTC. It translates to CASSLAEGHGPGHF.

This clonotype was seen a handful of times. The gene calls are TRBV2 and TRBJ2-2, with TRBD1 as a possible D gene (5 bases). Germline V gene lookup returns CDR1 SNHLY and CDR2 FYNNEI. Trimming took 0 bases from V and 2 from J, leaving 10 bases between them. The CDR3 consists of 16 residues. CDR3 amino acids: CASSEAAGRNTGELFF. The CDR3 DNA sequence: TGTGCCAGCAGTGAAGCGGCAGGGCGAAACACCGGGGAGCTGTTTTTT.

This clonotype was seen repeatedly, ten times or more. The CDR3 region is CAISAGPYYGYTF. Written as DNA, the CDR3 is TGTGCCATCAGTGCGGGGCCTTACTATGGCTACACCTTC. The rearrangement links TRBV10-3 to TRBJ1-2; D is possibly TRBD1 (5 bases). The CDR3 runs 13 residues. Deletions cut 4 bases from V and 3 bases from J, with 9 bases between. The germline V gene encodes CDR1 ENHRY and CDR2 SYGVKD.

This clonotype appeared many times. The chain employs TRBV6-1 and TRBJ2-1; 8 bases map to TRBD2. The CDR3 totals 14 residues. Trimming took 5 bases from V and 7 from J; bases not matched to a gene: 7. The germline V gene has CDR1 MNHNS and CDR2 SASEGT. CDR3 sequence reads: CASSSGGGGNEQFF. The CDR3, as DNA: TGTGCCAGCAGTAGCGGTGGCGGGGGGAATGAGCAGTTCTTC.

Concerning this clonotype: A much larger clone sits a single nucleotide away, making a read error possible. V and J are TRBV12-5 and TRBJ2-1, with D hard to call. V was trimmed by 0 bases and J by 10 bases, leaving 25 bases between them. In germline, CDR1 is LGHNT, CDR2 FRNRAP. CDR3 length: 18 residues. The CDR3 loop is CASGLVIISRTDAYEQFF. The CDR3 nucleotides read TGTGCTAGTGGTTTGGTAATAATTAGCAGGACCGACGCCTACGAGCAGTTCTTC.

The sample holds many counts of this clonotype. The gene calls are TRBV2 and TRBJ1-5, with TRBD1 identical over 7 bases. CDR1 and CDR2 (germline): SNHLY, FYNNEI. V lost 6 bases, J lost 2 bases, and 4 bases stayed unmatched. The CDR3 is 14 amino acids. The CDR3 sequence is CASRVDRGNQPQHF. The CDR3 bases are TGTGCCAGCAGAGTAGACAGGGGCAATCAGCCCCAGCATTTT. Together with reference TRBV2 and TRBJ1-5, the CDR3 gives the full variable domain: EPEVTQTPSHQVTQMGQEVILRCVPISNHLYFYWYRQILGQKVEFLVSFYNNEISEKSEIFDDQFSVERPDGSNFTLKIRSTKLEDSAMYFCASRVDRGNQPQHFGDGTRLSIL.